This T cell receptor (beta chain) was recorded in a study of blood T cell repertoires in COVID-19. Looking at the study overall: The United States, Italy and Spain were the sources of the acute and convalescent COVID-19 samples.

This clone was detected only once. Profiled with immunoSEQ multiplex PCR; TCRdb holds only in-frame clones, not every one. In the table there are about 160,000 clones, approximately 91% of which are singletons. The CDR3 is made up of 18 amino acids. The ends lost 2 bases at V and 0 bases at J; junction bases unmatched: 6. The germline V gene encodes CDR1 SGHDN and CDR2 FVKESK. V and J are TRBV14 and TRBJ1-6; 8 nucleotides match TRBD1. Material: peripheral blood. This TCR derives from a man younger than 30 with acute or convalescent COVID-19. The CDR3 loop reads CASSQRQGLGSYNSPLHF. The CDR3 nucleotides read TGTGCCAGCAGCCAACGACAGGGGTTAGGCTCCTATAATTCACCCCTCCACTTT.